This TCR beta chain originates from a study of cytomegalovirus exposure and HLA in healthy donors. In regard to this clone: Its antigen remains unidentified.

PCR involved 60 Vbeta and 13 Jbeta primers. Sequenced by immunoSEQ multiplex PCR; TCRdb stores in-frame clones only, minus some. The table includes about 180,000 clones, roughly 76% detected once. Germline CDR1 reads SGHAT; CDR2 reads FQNNGV. The CDR3 is made up of 18 amino acids. V trimming: 4 bases; J trimming: 3 bases; junction bases outside the gene matches: 16. Whole-study findings and limits: Later analysis associated a missense DCLRE1C variant with TCR beta V- and J-gene trimming.

This sequence originates from a woman aged 18-30 years in good health and CMV-seropositive. Sequenced input: PBMCs. This sequence joins TRBV11-2 and TRBJ2-7; 9 positions match TRBD2. The CDR3: CASSSGGVAGAKFYEQYF. The CDR3 DNA reads as TGTGCCAGCAGCTCCGGCGGGGTAGCGGGAGCAAAATTCTACGAGCAGTACTTC.